Listed below are T cell receptor beta chains from one sample, sequenced in a study of cytomegalovirus exposure and HLA in healthy donors. Assay used: immunoSEQ multiplex PCR; TCRdb lists only in-frame clones, some missing. The repertoire holds about 98,000 clones, around 90% seen once, with approximately 4% in the top ten. Material: PBMCs. The source of these receptors is a woman between 25 and 40 years old in good health and CMV-seronegative. CDR3s include the opening cysteine and the closing phenylalanine or tryptophan. The order of the fields is clone size, D gene, J gene, V gene, CDR3 protein, CDR3 DNA. D genes are given only for firm matches. Clone sizes are given selectively: once, few, many, or a class where the clone is expanded.

>-|TRBD1|TRBJ2-7|TRBV6-1
CASGQAWNYEQYF
TGTGCCAGCGGACAGGCGTGGAACTACGAGCAGTACTTC
>once|TRBD2|TRBJ2-3|TRBV15
CATSTPGLAEEDTQYF
TGTGCCACCAGCACGCCGGGACTAGCCGAAGAAGATACGCAGTATTTT
>-|TRBD2|TRBJ2-1|TRBV5-4
CASSLDSGRAHEQFF
TGTGCCAGCAGCTTGGATAGCGGGAGGGCCCATGAGCAGTTCTTC
>once|TRBD1|TRBJ1-2|TRBV18
CASSLTPGTGGAGIRGYTF
TGTGCCAGCTCACTGACCCCCGGGACAGGGGGCGCCGGGATACGCGGCTACACCTTC
>-|-|TRBJ1-1|TRBV6-5
CASGLRNTEAFF
TGTGCCAGCGGTCTACGGAACACTGAAGCTTTCTTT
>-|-|TRBJ1-1|TRBV19
CASRRLLATEAFF
TGTGCCAGTAGGCGACTATTGGCCACTGAAGCTTTCTTT
>-|TRBD2|TRBJ2-3|TRBV5-4
CASSLASGSSTDTQYF
TGTGCCAGCAGCTTGGCTAGCGGGAGTAGCACAGATACGCAGTATTTT
>-|TRBD2|TRBJ2-5|TRBV6-5
CASSYSGTSGTKTQYF
TGTGCCAGCAGTTACTCAGGGACTAGCGGGACGAAGACCCAGTACTTC
>-|TRBD1|TRBJ2-7|TRBV27
CASSFGARGRSISHEQYF
TGTGCCAGCAGTTTTGGGGCCAGGGGGCGATCAATATCCCACGAGCAGTACTTC
>-|TRBD2|TRBJ2-7|TRBV29-1
CSVLRLAGVSYEQYF
TGCAGCGTTTTACGACTAGCGGGAGTTTCATACGAGCAGTACTTC
>-|-|TRBJ2-5|TRBV6-1
CASSSRETQYF
TGTGCCAGCAGTTCCCGGGAGACCCAGTACTTC
>-|TRBD1|TRBJ1-5|TRBV12-5
CASALGQGPNQPQHF
TGTGCTAGTGCCCTAGGACAGGGGCCAAATCAGCCCCAGCATTTT
>-|-|TRBJ1-6|TRBV9
CASSARQSDSPLHF
TGTGCCAGCAGCGCGCGACAGTCGGACTCACCCCTCCACTTT
>-|-|TRBJ2-2|TRBV15
CATSRASGLLSRTGELFF
TGTGCCACCAGCAGAGCGTCAGGGTTGTTGAGTCGGACCGGGGAGCTGTTTTTT
>-|TRBD1|TRBJ1-1|TRBV6-6
CASRRRGQGSTEAFF
TGTGCCAGCAGGAGAAGAGGACAGGGCAGCACTGAAGCTTTCTTT
>few|TRBD1|TRBJ1-1|TRBV5-5
CASSWTGARNTEAFF
TGTGCCAGCAGCTGGACAGGGGCCCGGAACACTGAAGCTTTCTTT
>-|-|TRBJ1-4|TRBV25-1
CASSEFGRGKLFF
TGTGCCAGCAGTGAGTTCGGGAGGGGAAAACTGTTTTTT
>-|TRBD2|TRBJ2-7|TRBV4-2
CASSPPSGASGYEQYF
TGTGCCAGCAGCCCGCCTAGCGGGGCCTCCGGGTACGAGCAGTACTTC
>-|-|TRBJ2-7|TRBV28
CASSWGRNEQYF
TGTGCCAGCAGTTGGGGCCGAAACGAGCAGTACTTC
>-|-|TRBJ2-1|TRBV5-1
CASTAGTYNEQFF
TGCGCCAGCACGGCGGGAACGTACAATGAGCAGTTCTTC
>-|-|TRBJ1-1|TRBV27
CASSLTSGGNTEAFF
TGTGCCAGCAGTCTCACCTCCGGGGGGAACACTGAAGCTTTCTTT
>once|TRBD1|TRBJ2-2|TRBV7-2
CASSVGQPKANTGELFF
TGTGCCAGCAGCGTGGGACAGCCCAAAGCGAACACCGGGGAGCTGTTTTTT
>-|-|TRBJ1-1|TRBV28
CASSHYMGNTEAFF
TGTGCCAGCAGTCACTACATGGGGAACACTGAAGCTTTCTTT